Listed below are T cell receptor beta chains from one sample, sequenced in a study of OX40 agonist ivuxolimab in advanced cancers. The protocol was immunoSEQ multiplex PCR, while the TCRdb copy is restricted to in-frame clones and leaves out a portion. The table includes about 57,000 clones, 83% detected once. The material sequenced was CD4+ or CD8+ T cells sorted from blood, taken in a trial of the OX40 agonist ivuxolimab. The receptors derive from an adult with an advanced solid tumor such as melanoma, head and neck, liver or kidney cancer. CDR3s leave out the opening cysteine and the closing phenylalanine or tryptophan.

j_call: TRBJ2-1; v_call: TRBV5-1; cdr3_length: 13; cdr3_aa: ASSWGLADYNEQF
j_call: TRBJ1-1; v_call: TRBV19; cdr3_length: 13; cdr3_aa: ASSSRESGYTEAF
j_call: TRBJ1-2; v_call: TRBV28; cdr3_length: 10; cdr3_aa: ASGALNYGYT
j_call: TRBJ2-3; v_call: TRBV7-9; cdr3_length: 12; cdr3_aa: ASSLRGEVDTQY
j_call: TRBJ1-3; v_call: TRBV5-1; cdr3_length: 14; cdr3_aa: ASSLQGRGSGNTIY
j_call: TRBJ1-3; v_call: TRBV28; cdr3_length: 12; cdr3_aa: ASSLEVSGNTIY
j_call: TRBJ2-7; v_call: TRBV2; cdr3_length: 12; cdr3_aa: ASSDRGTADEQY
j_call: TRBJ2-7; v_call: TRBV7-9; cdr3_length: 13; cdr3_aa: ASSSISGSFYEQY
j_call: TRBJ1-2; v_call: TRBV2; cdr3_length: 12; cdr3_aa: ASRREGGDYGYT
j_call: TRBJ2-2; v_call: TRBV18; cdr3_length: 11; cdr3_aa: ASSPRDTGELF
j_call: TRBJ1-1; v_call: TRBV11-2; cdr3_length: 12; cdr3_aa: ASSTHALNTEAF
j_call: TRBJ2-2; v_call: TRBV5-1; cdr3_length: 15; cdr3_aa: ASSFGLAGAGTGELF
j_call: TRBJ1-1; v_call: TRBV13; cdr3_length: 15; cdr3_aa: ASSLGGTGEAARGAF
j_call: TRBJ1-5; v_call: TRBV6-6; cdr3_length: 10; cdr3_aa: ASSLRGQPQH
j_call: TRBJ2-5; v_call: TRBV7-9; cdr3_length: 14; cdr3_aa: ASSRGLAGGPETQY
j_call: TRBJ1-3; v_call: TRBV5-6; cdr3_length: 12; cdr3_aa: ASRANSPGNTIY
j_call: TRBJ1-2; v_call: TRBV30; cdr3_length: 11; cdr3_aa: ACRGTGSYGYT
j_call: TRBJ1-3; v_call: TRBV10-1; cdr3_length: 11; cdr3_aa: ASSEMEGGTIY
j_call: TRBJ2-2; v_call: TRBV2; cdr3_length: 13; cdr3_aa: ASRRLAGNTGELF
j_call: TRBJ1-4; v_call: TRBV30; cdr3_length: 11; cdr3_aa: AMTGASNEKLF
j_call: TRBJ2-7; v_call: TRBV9; cdr3_length: 12; cdr3_aa: ASSSAAQPYEQY
j_call: TRBJ1-1; v_call: TRBV7-9; cdr3_length: 11; cdr3_aa: ASSSQGYTEAF
j_call: TRBJ1-2; v_call: TRBV7-6; cdr3_length: 12; cdr3_aa: ASSFGTGGSGYT
j_call: TRBJ2-2; v_call: TRBV27; cdr3_length: 15; cdr3_aa: ASSSPRGLGNTGELF
j_call: TRBJ2-3; v_call: TRBV6-1; cdr3_length: 12; cdr3_aa: ASRSTGFLDTQY
j_call: TRBJ1-5; v_call: TRBV19; cdr3_length: 14; cdr3_aa: ASSKKQGLGNQPQH
j_call: .; v_call: TRBV7-9; cdr3_length: 11; cdr3_aa: ATRGLDTGELF
j_call: TRBJ1-5; v_call: TRBV19; cdr3_length: 13; cdr3_aa: ASRSQGYGNQPQH
j_call: TRBJ1-3; v_call: TRBV6-1; cdr3_length: 14; cdr3_aa: ASSEPGTPSGNTIY
j_call: TRBJ1-5; v_call: TRBV19; cdr3_length: 12; cdr3_aa: ASSKRGLDQPQH
j_call: TRBJ2-3; v_call: TRBV7-2; cdr3_length: 13; cdr3_aa: ASSSLTGGFDTQY
j_call: TRBJ2-6; v_call: TRBV18; cdr3_length: 15; cdr3_aa: ASSAAGGNSGANVLT
j_call: TRBJ2-1; v_call: TRBV19; cdr3_length: 14; cdr3_aa: ASSTQRLPSYNEQF
j_call: TRBJ1-1; v_call: TRBV2; cdr3_length: 11; cdr3_aa: ASSVERNTEAF
j_call: TRBJ1-2; v_call: TRBV28; cdr3_length: 12; cdr3_aa: ASSPGTTIYGYT
j_call: TRBJ2-5; v_call: TRBV28; cdr3_length: 13; cdr3_aa: ASSLGTGRGETQY
j_call: TRBJ1-2; v_call: TRBV5-1; cdr3_length: 12; cdr3_aa: ASSLDAREYGYT
j_call: TRBJ1-3; v_call: TRBV7-6; cdr3_length: 14; cdr3_aa: ASSLGTSLSGNTIY
j_call: TRBJ1-6; v_call: TRBV5-4; cdr3_length: 13; cdr3_aa: ASSVDTGDNSPLH
j_call: TRBJ2-1; v_call: TRBV18; cdr3_length: 12; cdr3_aa: ASSPGQGIREQF
j_call: TRBJ1-3; v_call: TRBV28; cdr3_length: 14; cdr3_aa: ASRTPAGGGGNTIY
j_call: TRBJ1-5; v_call: TRBV2; cdr3_length: 12; cdr3_aa: ASSESGAYQPQH
j_call: TRBJ1-5; v_call: TRBV29-1; cdr3_length: 11; cdr3_aa: SVIMGVNQPQH
j_call: TRBJ2-6; v_call: TRBV7-8; cdr3_length: 13; cdr3_aa: ASSLGRSGANVLT
j_call: TRBJ2-7; v_call: TRBV29-1; cdr3_length: 12; cdr3_aa: SVVFSGRPREQY
j_call: TRBJ2-1; v_call: TRBV15; cdr3_length: 14; cdr3_aa: ATSTPRLATYNEQF
j_call: TRBJ2-7; v_call: TRBV2; cdr3_length: 14; cdr3_aa: ASSELAGGPRNEQY
j_call: TRBJ2-1; v_call: TRBV5-1; cdr3_length: 13; cdr3_aa: ASSPTGDSYNEQF
j_call: TRBJ2-5; v_call: TRBV5-1; cdr3_length: 11; cdr3_aa: ASSLLSRETQY
j_call: TRBJ2-1; v_call: TRBV9; cdr3_length: 10; cdr3_aa: ASSGRTWEQF
j_call: TRBJ1-4; v_call: TRBV7-6; cdr3_length: 14; cdr3_aa: ASSPRWSATNEKLF
j_call: TRBJ2-2; v_call: TRBV27; cdr3_length: 13; cdr3_aa: ASSLSSPAVGELF
j_call: TRBJ2-1; v_call: TRBV7-6; cdr3_length: 13; cdr3_aa: ASSLDRGLYNEQF
j_call: TRBJ1-1; v_call: TRBV30; cdr3_length: 10; cdr3_aa: AWRADNTEAF
j_call: TRBJ2-7; v_call: TRBV15; cdr3_length: 12; cdr3_aa: ATSRGYSSYEQY
j_call: TRBJ1-1; v_call: TRBV7-8; cdr3_length: 14; cdr3_aa: ASSPMGKNMNTEAF
j_call: TRBJ2-1; v_call: TRBV10-2; cdr3_length: 13; cdr3_aa: ASSEGRDWGSEQF
j_call: TRBJ1-2; v_call: TRBV5-6; cdr3_length: 12; cdr3_aa: ASSPTGGGYGYT
j_call: TRBJ1-3; v_call: TRBV30; cdr3_length: 12; cdr3_aa: AWSIPGDGNTIY